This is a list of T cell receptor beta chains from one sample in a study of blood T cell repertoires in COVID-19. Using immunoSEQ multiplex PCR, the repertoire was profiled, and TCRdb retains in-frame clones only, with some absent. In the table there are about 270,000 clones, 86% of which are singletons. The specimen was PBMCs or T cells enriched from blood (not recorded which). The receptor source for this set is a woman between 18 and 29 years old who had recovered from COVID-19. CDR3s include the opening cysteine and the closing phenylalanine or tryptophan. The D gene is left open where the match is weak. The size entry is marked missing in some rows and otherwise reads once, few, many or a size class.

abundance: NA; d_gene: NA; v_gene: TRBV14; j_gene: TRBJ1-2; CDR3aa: CASSQTGFRRAF; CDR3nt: TGTGCCAGCAGCCAAACAGGGTTTAGACGTGCCTTC
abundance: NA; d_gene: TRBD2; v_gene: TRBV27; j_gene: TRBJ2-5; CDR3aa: CASSPGLAGGRIQETQYF; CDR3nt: TGTGCCAGCAGTCCAGGACTAGCGGGAGGGCGAATACAAGAGACCCAGTACTTC
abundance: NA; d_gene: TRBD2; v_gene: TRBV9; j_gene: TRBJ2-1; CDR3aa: CASSVDSGGHNEQFF; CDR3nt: TGTGCCAGCAGCGTAGATAGCGGGGGCCACAATGAGCAGTTCTTC
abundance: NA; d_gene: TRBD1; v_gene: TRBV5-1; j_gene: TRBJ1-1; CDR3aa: CASSSPRQGQNVNTEAFF; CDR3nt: TGCGCCAGCAGTTCACCTCGACAGGGGCAAAACGTGAACACTGAAGCTTTCTTT
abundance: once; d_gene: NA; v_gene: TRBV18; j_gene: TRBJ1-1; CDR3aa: CASSPPRGTEAFF; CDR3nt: TGTGCCAGCTCACCACCCAGGGGCACTGAAGCTTTCTTT
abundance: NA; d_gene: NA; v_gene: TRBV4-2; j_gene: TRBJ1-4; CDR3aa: CASSQKLGDFDEKLFF; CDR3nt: TGTGCCAGCAGCCAGAAGTTAGGGGACTTCGATGAAAAACTGTTTTTT
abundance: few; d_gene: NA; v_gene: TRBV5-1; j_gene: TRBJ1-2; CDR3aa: CASSLDGPLTYGYTF; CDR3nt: TGCGCCAGCAGCTTGGATGGGCCCTTAACGTATGGCTACACCTTC
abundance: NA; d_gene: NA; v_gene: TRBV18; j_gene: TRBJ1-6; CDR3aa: CASSPPFGVGSSPLHF; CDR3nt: TGTGCCAGCTCACCACCGTTCGGAGTAGGATCTTCACCCCTCCACTTT
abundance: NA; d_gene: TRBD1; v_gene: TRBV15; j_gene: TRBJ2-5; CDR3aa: CATSRVYRGETQYF; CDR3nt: TGTGCCACCAGCAGAGTCTACAGGGGGGAGACCCAGTACTTC
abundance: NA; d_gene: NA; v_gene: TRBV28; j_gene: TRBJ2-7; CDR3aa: CASPPTSRGRSYEQYF; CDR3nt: TGTGCCAGCCCTCCTACTTCCCGCGGCCGATCCTACGAGCAGTACTTC
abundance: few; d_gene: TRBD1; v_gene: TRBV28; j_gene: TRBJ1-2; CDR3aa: CASSSSTGVYGYTF; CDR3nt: TGTGCCAGCAGTTCCTCGACAGGGGTTTACGGCTACACCTTC
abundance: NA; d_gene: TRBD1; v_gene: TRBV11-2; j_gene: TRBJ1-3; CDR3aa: CASSIGTGGPSGNTIYF; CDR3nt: TGTGCCAGCAGCATCGGGACAGGGGGGCCCTCTGGAAACACCATATATTTT
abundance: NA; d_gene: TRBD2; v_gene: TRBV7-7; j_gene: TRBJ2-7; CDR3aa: CASSPNTGGEQYF; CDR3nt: TGTGCCAGCAGCCCCAACACGGGGGGCGAGCAGTACTTC
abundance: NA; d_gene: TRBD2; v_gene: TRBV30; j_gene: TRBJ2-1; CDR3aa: CAWSSGTSGNEQFF; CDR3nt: TGTGCCTGGAGTTCCGGGACTAGCGGCAATGAGCAGTTCTTC
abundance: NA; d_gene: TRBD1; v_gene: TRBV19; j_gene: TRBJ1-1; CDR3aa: CASSLPQGAPNTEAFF; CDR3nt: TGTGCCAGTAGCCTTCCTCAGGGGGCGCCCAACACTGAAGCTTTCTTT
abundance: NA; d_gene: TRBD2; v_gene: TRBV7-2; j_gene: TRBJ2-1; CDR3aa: CASSLFLAGGSEQFF; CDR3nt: TGTGCCAGCAGCTTATTCCTAGCGGGAGGGAGCGAGCAGTTCTTC
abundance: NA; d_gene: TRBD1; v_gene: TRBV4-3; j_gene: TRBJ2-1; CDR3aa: CASSQGQGWYNEQFF; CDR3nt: TGCGCCAGCAGCCAAGGACAGGGTTGGTACAATGAGCAGTTCTTC
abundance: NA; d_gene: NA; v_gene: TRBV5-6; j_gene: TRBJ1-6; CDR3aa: CASSVTVGAADSPLHF; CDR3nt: TGTGCCAGCAGCGTGACAGTTGGGGCGGCTGATTCACCCCTCCACTTT
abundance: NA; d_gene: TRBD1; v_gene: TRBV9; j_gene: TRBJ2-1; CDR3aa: CASSVTGTGYNEQFF; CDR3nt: TGTGCCAGCAGCGTCACCGGGACAGGGTACAATGAGCAGTTCTTC
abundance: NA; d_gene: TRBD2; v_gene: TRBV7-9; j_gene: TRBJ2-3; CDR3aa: CASSFPDGTSGRTDTQYF; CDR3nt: TGTGCCAGCAGCTTTCCCGATGGGACTAGCGGGAGGACAGATACGCAGTATTTT
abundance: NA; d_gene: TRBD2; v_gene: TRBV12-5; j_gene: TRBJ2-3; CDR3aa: CASGVNTDNGGGADTQYF; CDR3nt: TGTGCTAGTGGGGTCAACACTGACAACGGGGGAGGGGCAGATACGCAGTATTTT
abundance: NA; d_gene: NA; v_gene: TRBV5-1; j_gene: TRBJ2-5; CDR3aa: CASSHLGGETQYF; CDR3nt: TGCGCCAGCAGCCACCTAGGAGGGGAGACCCAGTACTTC
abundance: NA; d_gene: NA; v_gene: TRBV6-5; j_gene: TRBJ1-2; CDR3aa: CASSYSSGEYGYTF; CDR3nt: TGTGCCAGCAGTTACTCATCGGGAGAATATGGCTACACCTTC
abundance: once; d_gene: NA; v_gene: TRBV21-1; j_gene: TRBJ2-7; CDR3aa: CASIPTGTSGLRGPYEQYF; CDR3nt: TGTGCCAGCATCCCAACCGGGACTAGCGGACTCCGAGGTCCCTACGAGCAGTACTTC
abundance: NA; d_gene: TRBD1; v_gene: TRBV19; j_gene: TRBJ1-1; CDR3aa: CASRKTGAPNTEAFF; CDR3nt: TGTGCCAGTAGGAAAACAGGGGCCCCGAACACTGAAGCTTTCTTT
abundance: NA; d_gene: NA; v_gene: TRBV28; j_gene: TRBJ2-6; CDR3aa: CASSSVGANVLTF; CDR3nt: TGTGCCAGCAGTTCCGTGGGGGCCAACGTCCTGACTTTC
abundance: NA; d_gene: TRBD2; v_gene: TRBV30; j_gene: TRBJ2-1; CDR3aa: CAWSKGLANEQFF; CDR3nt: TGTGCCTGGAGTAAGGGACTAGCCAATGAGCAGTTCTTC
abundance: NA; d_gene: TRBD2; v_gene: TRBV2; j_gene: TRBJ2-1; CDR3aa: CASVRWTSGSTNEQFF; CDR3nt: TGTGCCAGCGTGAGGTGGACTAGCGGGAGCACTAATGAGCAGTTCTTC
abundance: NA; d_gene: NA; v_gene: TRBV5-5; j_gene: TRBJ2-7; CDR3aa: CASSLRQAYEQYF; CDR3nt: TGTGCCAGCAGCTTGAGGCAGGCCTACGAGCAGTACTTC
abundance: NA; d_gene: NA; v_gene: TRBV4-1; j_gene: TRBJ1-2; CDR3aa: CASSQPVRGPNYGYTF; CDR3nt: TGCGCCAGCAGCCAACCTGTGCGGGGTCCAAACTATGGCTACACCTTC
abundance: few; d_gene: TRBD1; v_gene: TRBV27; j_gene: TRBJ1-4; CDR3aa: CASSSTGAWDEKLFF; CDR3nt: TGTGCCAGCAGTTCTACAGGGGCCTGGGATGAAAAACTGTTTTTT
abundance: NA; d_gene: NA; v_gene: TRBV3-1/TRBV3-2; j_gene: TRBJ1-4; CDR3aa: CASSQDRGIEKLFF; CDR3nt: TGTGCCAGCAGCCAAGATAGAGGGATTGAAAAACTGTTTTTT
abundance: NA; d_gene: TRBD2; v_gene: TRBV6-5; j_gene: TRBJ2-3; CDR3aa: CASTTGGPTDTQYF; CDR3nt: TGTGCCAGCACGACGGGAGGTCCCACAGATACGCAGTATTTT
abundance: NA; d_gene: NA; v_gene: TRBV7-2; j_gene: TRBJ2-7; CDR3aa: CASSPPGGEQYF; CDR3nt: TGTGCCAGCAGCCCCCCCGGAGGTGAGCAGTACTTC
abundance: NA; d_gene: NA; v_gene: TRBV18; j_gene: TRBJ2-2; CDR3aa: CASSPPSGELFF; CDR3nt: TGTGCCAGCTCACCACCCTCCGGGGAGCTGTTTTTT
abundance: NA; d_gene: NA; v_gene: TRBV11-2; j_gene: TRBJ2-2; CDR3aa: CASSLLDTGELFF; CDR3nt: TGTGCCAGCAGCTTACTCGACACCGGGGAGCTGTTTTTT
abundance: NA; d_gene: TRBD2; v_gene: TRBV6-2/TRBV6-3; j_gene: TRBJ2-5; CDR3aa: CASSLAGDYGTQYF; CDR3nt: TGTGCCAGCAGTCTAGCGGGGGATTACGGGACCCAGTACTTC
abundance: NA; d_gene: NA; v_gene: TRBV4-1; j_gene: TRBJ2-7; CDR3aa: CASSQDAGQSSYEQYF; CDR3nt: TGCGCCAGCAGCCAAGACGCGGGACAGAGCTCCTACGAGCAGTACTTC
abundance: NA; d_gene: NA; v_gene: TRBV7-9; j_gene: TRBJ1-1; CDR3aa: CASKAGAEAFF; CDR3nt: TGTGCCAGCAAAGCCGGGGCTGAAGCTTTCTTT
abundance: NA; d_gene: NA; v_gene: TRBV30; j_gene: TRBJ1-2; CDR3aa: CAWSSQGLFYGYTF; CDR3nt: TGTGCCTGGAGTTCGCAGGGACTTTTCTATGGCTACACCTTC
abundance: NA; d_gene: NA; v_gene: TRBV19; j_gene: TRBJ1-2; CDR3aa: CASSTRGNGYTF; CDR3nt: TGTGCCAGTAGTACCAGGGGAAATGGCTACACCTTC
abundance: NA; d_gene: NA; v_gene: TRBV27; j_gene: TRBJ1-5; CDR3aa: CASSSLPLTETNQPQHF; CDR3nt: TGTGCCAGCAGTTCCCTCCCTTTGACAGAAACAAATCAGCCCCAGCATTTT
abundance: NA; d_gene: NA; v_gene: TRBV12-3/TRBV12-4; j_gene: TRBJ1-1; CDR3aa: CASSSGRAEAFF; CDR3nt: TGTGCCAGCAGTTCGGGAAGAGCTGAAGCTTTCTTT
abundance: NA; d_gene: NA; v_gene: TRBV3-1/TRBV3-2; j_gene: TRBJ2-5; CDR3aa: CASSQQGLQETQYF; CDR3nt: TGTGCCAGCAGCCAACAGGGACTCCAAGAGACCCAGTACTTC
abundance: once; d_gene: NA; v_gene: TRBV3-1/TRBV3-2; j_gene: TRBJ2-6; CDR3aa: CASSQGCSRGRAANVLTF; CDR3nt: TGTGCCAGCAGCCAAGGCTGTAGTAGGGGTCGGGCTGCCAACGTCCTGACTTTC
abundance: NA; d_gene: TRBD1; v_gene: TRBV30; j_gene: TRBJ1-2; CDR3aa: CAWSVWDRINYGYTF; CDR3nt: TGTGCCTGGAGTGTCTGGGACAGAATCAACTATGGCTACACCTTC
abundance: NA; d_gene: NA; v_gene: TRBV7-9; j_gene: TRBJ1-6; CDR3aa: CASSRILDNYNSPLHF; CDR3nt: TGTGCCAGCAGTCGGATTTTGGACAACTATAATTCACCCCTCCACTTT
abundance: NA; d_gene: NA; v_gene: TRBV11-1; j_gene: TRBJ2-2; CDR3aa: CASSPRDLNTGELFF; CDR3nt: TGTGCCAGCAGCCCTCGGGACTTGAACACCGGGGAGCTGTTTTTT
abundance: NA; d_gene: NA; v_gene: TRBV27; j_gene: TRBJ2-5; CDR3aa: CASSPTVGVEYQETQYF; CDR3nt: TGTGCCAGCAGTCCAACGGTGGGTGTGGAGTACCAAGAGACCCAGTACTTC
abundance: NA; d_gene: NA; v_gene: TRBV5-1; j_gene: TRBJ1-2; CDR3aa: CASSPGQSLSGYTF; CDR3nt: TGCGCCAGCAGCCCGGGACAATCACTGTCTGGCTACACCTTC
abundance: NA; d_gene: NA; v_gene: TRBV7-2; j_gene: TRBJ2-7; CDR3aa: CASSLIGGQAYEQYF; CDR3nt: TGTGCCAGCAGCTTAATCGGGGGGCAAGCCTACGAGCAGTACTTC
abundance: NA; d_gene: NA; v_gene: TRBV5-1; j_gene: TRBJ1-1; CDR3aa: CASSLQGLEAFF; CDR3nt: TGCGCCAGCAGCTTGCAGGGTCTAGAAGCTTTCTTT
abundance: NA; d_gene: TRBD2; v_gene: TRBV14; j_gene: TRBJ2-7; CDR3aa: CASSQDLYGTRIYEQYF; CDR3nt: TGTGCCAGCAGCCAAGATTTATACGGGACTAGGATCTACGAGCAGTACTTC
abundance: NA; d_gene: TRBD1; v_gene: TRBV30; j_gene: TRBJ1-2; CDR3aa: CAWRDRGKGGYTF; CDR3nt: TGTGCCTGGAGGGACAGGGGAAAAGGTGGCTACACCTTC
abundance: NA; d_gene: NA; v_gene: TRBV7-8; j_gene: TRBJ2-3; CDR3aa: CASRRTDRFGDTQYF; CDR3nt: TGTGCCAGCAGACGCACCGACAGGTTCGGGGATACGCAGTATTTT